Below, 9 T cell receptor beta chains from the same sample are listed, as sequenced in a study of blood T cell repertoires in COVID-19. Profiling relied on immunoSEQ multiplex PCR, and the TCRdb table lists in-frame clones only, not all of them. In the table there are hundreds of thousands of clones, roughly 80% of which are singletons. The sample comprised peripheral blood. These receptors all stem from a woman aged 80 or over with acute or convalescent COVID-19.

The chain has TRBV5-4 and TRBJ2-3, with 7 bases lining up with TRBD2. The CDR3 runs to 16 residues. The trim removed 0 bases at V and 0 bases at J, leaving 4 bases unmatched. The germline gives CDR1 SGHNT, CDR2 YYREEE (reference sequence). The CDR3 spells CASSLAGRESTDTQYF. The CDR3, as DNA: TGTGCCAGCAGCTTGGCCGGGCGGGAGAGCACAGATACGCAGTATTTT.

The gene calls are TRBV5-1 and TRBJ2-3; 7 bases line up with TRBD2. V was clipped by 0 bases and J by 4 bases; unmatched bases: 11. The CDR3 runs 17 residues. Germline V lookup: CDR1 SGHRS, CDR2 YFSETQ. The CDR3 here is CASSLVTPGGLADTQYF. CDR3 nucleotide sequence: TGCGCCAGCAGCTTGGTTACCCCGGGGGGATTGGCAGATACGCAGTATTTT. Full variable domain (rest looked up from reference TRBV5-1 and TRBJ2-3): KAGVTQTPRYLIKTRGQQVTLSCSPISGHRSVSWYQQTPGQGLQFLFEYFSETQRNKGNFPGRFSGRQFSNSRSEMNVSTLELGDSALYLCASSLVTPGGLADTQYFGPGTRLTVL.

V gene TRBV29-1 combines with J gene TRBJ2-5; tentative D call: TRBD1 (6 bases). Trimming removed 4 bases at V and 3 bases at J, with 6 bases between. Germline lookup yields CDR1 SQVTM and CDR2 ANQGSEA. The CDR3 sequence is 11 residues long. The CDR3 is CSVGQEETQYF. The CDR3 bases are TGCAGCGTTGGACAGGAAGAGACCCAGTACTTC.

The CDR3 DNA reads as TGTGCCACCAGTGGGAACCTGGGACGGGAGGGGCCCCAGCATTTT. The encoded protein is CATSGNLGREGPQHF. The genes are TRBV24-1 and TRBJ1-5, with D perhaps TRBD1 (5 bases). CDR1 is KGHDR and CDR2 is SFDVKD in the germline V gene. This CDR3 is 15 amino acids long. Trimming took 5 bases from V and 9 from J, leaving 19 bases between them.

The chain joins TRBV30 to TRBJ2-7; 10 positions match TRBD2. The length of the CDR3 is 15 residues. J lost 2 bases, V lost 1 base, and 5 bases had no gene match. Germline CDR1 is GTSNPN and CDR2 is SVGIG (reference sequence). CDR3 DNA sequence: TGTGCCTGGAGTGGGACTAGCGGCAGAGCCTACGAGCAGTACTTC. Translated, it gives CAWSGTSGRAYEQYF. The entire variable domain, with the rest obtained from reference TRBV30 and TRBJ2-7, is as follows: SQTIHQWPATLVQPVGSPLSLECTVEGTSNPNLYWYRQAAGRGLQLLFYSVGIGQISSEVPQNLSASRPQDRQFILSSKKLLLSDSGFYLCAWSGTSGRAYEQYFGPGTRLTVT.

This clone has a handful of counts. The genes are TRBV29-1 and TRBJ1-5; a possible D gene is TRBD1 (6 bases). Germline V gene data show CDR1 as SQVTM and CDR2 as ANQGSEA. V shed 1 base and J shed 7 bases, with 14 bases lying between them. This CDR3 region has 14 residues. The CDR3 sequence is CSVEGGGSAQPQHF. CDR3 in DNA: TGCAGCGTTGAAGGAGGGGGAAGCGCGCAGCCCCAGCATTTT.

The chain has TRBV6-1 and TRBJ2-7, with D uncertain. Trimming took 2 bases from V and 5 from J, leaving 19 bases between them. The CDR3 sequence is 16 residues long. CDR1 and CDR2 from the germline V gene are MNHNS and SASEGT. CDR3 in amino acids: CASSELYAQASDEQYF. The CDR3 DNA is TGTGCCAGCAGTGAACTGTATGCTCAGGCGTCGGACGAGCAGTACTTC.

The chain couples TRBV20-1 to TRBJ1-2, with 7 bases fitting TRBD1. CDR1 is DFQATT, CDR2 SNEGSKA, per germline (reference sequence). CDR3 length: 13 residues. J lost 2 bases, V lost 3 bases, and 3 bases had no gene match. The CDR3 sequence: CSASLTGNYGYTF. CDR3 DNA sequence: TGCAGTGCTAGTCTGACAGGGAACTATGGCTACACCTTC.

This chain connects TRBV6-6 to TRBJ2-5, with a weak D call TRBD2 (5 bases). V lost 6 bases, J lost 4 bases, and 15 bases lay in between. The germline gives CDR1 MNHNY, CDR2 SVGAGI (reference sequence). The CDR3 runs 14 residues. The CDR3 loop reads CASSQAEVPETQYF. The CDR3 DNA follows: TGTGCCAGCAGCCAAGCGGAGGTACCAGAGACCCAGTACTTC.